One and the same sample provided the 29 T cell receptor beta chains below, sequenced in a study of yellow fever vaccine responses in identical twins. TCRdb fed the RT-PCR reads into MiXCR, producing one record per CDR3 protein. The sample lists around 2,500 distinct CDR3 sequences, 8% to 10% occurring once. The sample consisted of T cells from blood (PBMCs), unsorted or a sorted subset (not recorded which), taken about 2 years after vaccination. The receptors here all came from a woman younger than 35 who received the yellow fever vaccine.

Relative to its sample, this clonotype is medium-sized. The chain uses TRBV7-6 and TRBJ2-5; 7 positions agree with TRBD1. This CDR3 region has 16 residues. Germline values: CDR1 SGHVS, CDR2 FNYEAQ. The trim removed 4 bases at V and 4 bases at J, leaving 12 bases unmatched. The CDR3 coding sequence is TGTGCCAGCAGCTCCAGACAGGGATTGTTAGGAGAGACCCAGTACTTC. Protein sequence: CASSSRQGLLGETQYF.

V usage is TRBV6-5 and J usage is TRBJ1-6; tentative D call: TRBD1 (5 bases). The V gene lost 0 bases and the J gene lost 6 bases, with 15 bases spanning the gap. Germline assignment: CDR1 MNHEY and CDR2 SVGAGI. This CDR3 comprises 17 residues. CDR3 in DNA: TGTGCCAGCAGTTACTCCCCACCAGGGAATGTTAATTCACCCCTCCACTTT. Amino acids: CASSYSPPGNVNSPLHF.

This chain connects TRBV15 to TRBJ2-1, with unresolved D. Trimming cost V 11 bases and J 8 bases, with 13 bases left between them. Germline lookup yields CDR1 LNHNV and CDR2 YYDKDF (reference sequence). The CDR3 is 11 residues long. CDR3 residues: CAPPGSDEQFF. Here the CDR3 DNA reads TGTGCCCCCCCCGGATCAGATGAGCAGTTCTTC.

This clonotype was detected only a few times. The rearrangement links TRBV6-1 to TRBJ2-7, with TRBD2 matching 8 bases. This CDR3 region has 15 residues. The germline CDR1 and CDR2 sequences are MNHNS and SASEGT. The V and J ends lost 6 bases and 5 bases, in that order; junction bases with no gene match: 12. The CDR3 loop is CASRLLLADGDEQYF. CDR3 DNA sequence: TGTGCCAGCAGGCTCCTACTAGCGGACGGGGACGAGCAGTACTTC.

This clonotype was observed a few times. This chain uses TRBV15 with TRBJ2-5, with D possibly TRBD1 on 6 matching bases. This CDR3 spans 13 amino acids. V shed 2 bases and J shed 5 bases, with 9 bases lying between them. Germline lookup yields CDR1 LNHNV and CDR2 YYDKDF (reference sequence). CDR3 region: CATSRWGRETQYF. CDR3 nucleotide sequence: TGTGCCACCAGCAGATGGGGGCGGGAGACCCAGTACTTC.

This clonotype turned up a few times. The chain carries TRBV30 and TRBJ2-7; possibly TRBD1 for D (5 bases). Looked up from germline, CDR1 is GTSNPN and CDR2 is SVGIG (reference sequence). Trimming removed 0 bases at V and 5 bases at J, with 20 bases between. The CDR3 covers 16 residues. The CDR3 loop is CAWSVQETGPWDEQYF. DNA for the CDR3: TGTGCCTGGAGTGTACAGGAAACAGGCCCCTGGGACGAGCAGTACTTC.

Judged by abundance, this clonotype is medium-sized. The chain recombines TRBV3-1 with TRBJ2-1; a possible D gene is TRBD2 (5 bases). The V gene lost 3 bases and the J gene lost 9 bases, with 9 bases spanning the gap. The CDR3 is 12 residues long. CDR1 is LGHDT, CDR2 YNNKEL, per germline (reference sequence). DNA of the CDR3: TGTGCCAGCAGCCAGCTCCGGGGTGAGCAGTTCTTC. This codes for CASSQLRGEQFF.

The chain carries TRBV4-2 and TRBJ2-3; a possible D gene is TRBD1 (5 bases). The CDR3 runs to 14 residues. In germline, CDR1 is LGHNA, CDR2 YNFKEQ. V was cut by 1 base and J by 4 bases, with 9 bases left in between. CDR3: CASSQVQGPDTQYF. CDR3 nucleotides: TGTGCCAGCAGCCAAGTTCAGGGCCCAGATACGCAGTATTTT.

This chain connects TRBV4-1 to TRBJ1-1; D is unclear. Germline V gene sequence: CDR1 MGHRA, CDR2 YSYEKL. CDR3 length: 14 residues. Trimming took off 2 bases at V and 2 bases at J, with 9 bases between the two ends. For the CDR3, the DNA is TGCGCCAGCAGCCAACCGAACACAAACACTGAAGCTTTCTTT. Translating it yields CASSQPNTNTEAFF.

The chain carries TRBV4-3 and TRBJ2-1; D might be TRBD2 (5 bases). Germline V gene data show CDR1 as LGHNA and CDR2 as YSLEER. Trimming cost V 0 bases and J 1 base, with 10 bases left between them. This CDR3 comprises 16 residues. CDR3 in amino acids: CASSQEVGGSYNEQFF. Written as DNA, the CDR3 is TGCGCCAGCAGCCAAGAAGTGGGCGGGTCCTACAATGAGCAGTTCTTC.

This chain connects TRBV6-4 to TRBJ2-1, with 14 bases fitting TRBD2. The germline V gene has CDR1 MRHNA and CDR2 SNTAGT. The CDR3 runs to 17 residues. The junction had 9 bases not matched to a gene; V was cut back by 2 bases and J by 9 bases. The CDR3 loop reads CASSDGPGLAGEVEQFF. CDR3 nucleotide sequence: TGTGCCAGCAGTGACGGACCGGGACTAGCGGGAGAGGTTGAGCAGTTCTTC.

By sample share, this clonotype is large. This chain uses TRBV6-2 or TRBV6-3 with TRBJ2-7, with a possible D match to TRBD1 (6 bases). Trimming took off 2 bases at V and 5 bases at J, with 10 bases between the two ends. This CDR3 has 13 residues. Germline V gene data show CDR1 as MNHEY and CDR2 as SVGEGT. The DNA for the CDR3 is TGTGCCAGCAGTTACGACAGGTTCGACGAGCAGTACTTC. This codes for CASSYDRFDEQYF.

This clonotype was seen a few times. The chain combines TRBV4-1 with TRBJ2-7, with 8 positions matching TRBD1. This CDR3 has 14 amino acids. Trimming cost V 2 bases and J 4 bases; bases outside gene matches: 4. Germline CDR1 reads MGHRA; CDR2 reads YSYEKL. The CDR3 is CASSQRQGLYEQYF. In DNA, the CDR3 is TGCGCCAGCAGCCAAAGACAGGGGCTATACGAGCAGTACTTC.

V usage is TRBV6-1 and J usage is TRBJ2-7; D is perhaps TRBD2 (5 bases). Trimming took off 6 bases at V and 4 bases at J, with 13 bases between the two ends. Germline CDR1 reads MNHNS; CDR2 reads SASEGT. The CDR3 sequence is 13 residues long. CDR3 nucleotide sequence: TGTGCCAGCAGCCGTGGACGGGATTACGAGCAGTACTTC. It encodes CASSRGRDYEQYF.

The chain joins TRBV6-4 to TRBJ2-1, with 11 bases identical to TRBD2. The CDR3 spans 16 residues. J gave up 11 bases and V 0 bases, and 9 bases lay outside the gene matches. The V gene's germline CDR1 is MRHNA and CDR2 SNTAGT. CDR3 protein: CASSDSGTSGPNQQFF. The CDR3 nucleotides read TGTGCCAGCAGTGACTCGGGGACTAGCGGCCCAAACCAGCAGTTCTTC.

In this sample, this clonotype is medium-sized (0.01 to 0.1%). The chain carries TRBV4-1 and TRBJ2-1; D unresolved. Germline CDR1 and CDR2: MGHRA and YSYEKL. The V end was cut by 3 bases, the J end by 4 bases, with 10 bases between. The CDR3 covers 14 residues. The CDR3 protein is CASSHSLGYNEQFF. The CDR3 DNA reads TGCGCCAGCAGCCATAGCCTAGGGTACAATGAGCAGTTCTTC.

This clonotype was recorded a few times. This rearrangement joins TRBV6-1 to TRBJ2-6; D is unclear. Germline CDR1 MNHNS, CDR2 SASEGT. This CDR3 has 14 residues. V lost 7 bases and J 0 bases, leaving 7 bases between the germline ends. CDR3 residues: CASTYSSGANVLTF. In DNA, the CDR3 is TGTGCCAGCACCTACAGCTCTGGGGCCAACGTCCTGACTTTC.

This clonotype is termed large. The genes are TRBV5-6 and TRBJ1-5; D is perhaps TRBD1 (6 bases). V lost 3 bases to trimming and J lost 7 bases, with 11 bases between them. This CDR3 is 13 amino acids long. Germline CDR1 SGHDT, CDR2 YYEEEE. CDR3 sequence: CASSYRVGQPQHF. CDR3 in DNA: TGTGCCAGCAGCTACAGGGTTGGGCAGCCCCAGCATTTT.

This clonotype was found a few times. The chain recombines TRBV10-1 with TRBJ2-3, with D possibly matching TRBD2 (5 bases). This CDR3 spans 16 amino acids. Germline values: CDR1 WNHNN, CDR2 SYGVQD (reference sequence). Trimming left V 0 bases short and J 3 bases short, with 13 bases between. The CDR3 region has the DNA TGCGCCAGCAGTGAGTCAGAGAGGCCGGGGACAGATACGCAGTATTTT. Protein sequence: CASSESERPGTDTQYF.

This clonotype was counted only a few times. The chain employs TRBV20-1 and TRBJ2-3; 9 bases match TRBD2. The J segment lost 2 bases and the V segment lost 6 bases, leaving 3 bases of the junction unmatched. CDR3 size: 13 residues. From germline, CDR1 is DFQATT and CDR2 SNEGSKA (reference sequence). The CDR3 sequence is CSAVAGVTDTQYF. The CDR3 nucleotides read TGCAGTGCCGTAGCGGGGGTCACAGATACGCAGTATTTT.

This clonotype was observed a few times. The J gene is TRBJ2-1, the V gene TRBV28; 9 bases fit TRBD1. Germline V gene lookup returns CDR1 MDHEN and CDR2 SYDVKM. V lost 3 bases, J lost 9 bases, and 9 bases stayed unmatched. CDR3 length: 15 residues. The CDR3, as DNA: TGTGCCAGCAGTTTGGGAGGACAGGGGCTAGGTGAGCAGTTCTTC. Translating gives CASSLGGQGLGEQFF.

Within the sample, this clonotype is large. V usage is TRBV4-1 and J usage is TRBJ1-2; TRBD1 is a possible D gene (5 bases). Trimming pared 3 bases from V and 1 base from J, leaving 12 bases between. Germline loops: CDR1 MGHRA, CDR2 YSYEKL. CDR3 length: 15 amino acids. In DNA, the CDR3 is TGCGCCAGCAGCCATGAGGACACGGTTAACTATGGCTACACCTTC. This encodes CASSHEDTVNYGYTF.

The chain uses TRBV20-1 and TRBJ2-7, with 7 nucleotides matching TRBD2. J was trimmed by 2 bases and V by 0 bases; bases with no gene match: 4. Germline V CDR1 and CDR2: DFQATT, SNEGSKA (reference sequence). The CDR3 sequence is 14 residues long. The CDR3 loop reads CSARDFRGAYEQYF. For the CDR3, the DNA is TGCAGTGCTAGAGATTTTCGGGGGGCCTACGAGCAGTACTTC.

The chain employs TRBV25-1 and TRBJ1-5; D gene unclear. The CDR3 runs to 16 residues. Germline V gene sequence: CDR1 MGHDK, CDR2 SYGVNS. The germline V and J ends were trimmed by 7 bases and 0 bases, with 16 bases remaining between them. The CDR3 loop reads CASKVSGVYSNQPQHF. CDR3 DNA: TGTGCCAGCAAGGTGTCGGGAGTTTATAGCAATCAGCCCCAGCATTTT.

This clonotype was detected a few times. This chain connects TRBV10-3 to TRBJ1-1; no firm D call. The CDR3 covers 12 residues. V lost 8 bases to trimming and J lost 2 bases, with 9 bases between them. Germline CDR1 and CDR2: ENHRY and SYGVKD. CDR3 sequence: CAIGSGNTEAFF. The CDR3 nucleotides read TGTGCCATCGGTTCAGGTAACACTGAAGCTTTCTTT.

This clonotype turned up a few times. The chain has TRBV2 and TRBJ2-1; D gene uncertain. V shed 1 base and J shed 8 bases, with 15 bases lying between them. This CDR3 spans 15 amino acids. Germline V gives CDR1 SNHLY, CDR2 FYNNEI. Here the CDR3 reads CASSEVGGTVHEQFF. The CDR3, as DNA: TGTGCCAGCAGTGAAGTTGGCGGAACCGTCCATGAGCAGTTCTTC.

This clonotype is deemed large. An end of the junction differs from the germline gene, which may be a read error. The chain carries TRBV7-7 and TRBJ2-3; a possible D gene is TRBD2 (5 bases). This CDR3 comprises 14 residues. Germline CDR1 is SSHAT and CDR2 is FNYEAQ (reference sequence). CDR3: CASSFWGDTDTQYF. DNA for the CDR3: TGTGCTAGCAGCTTTTGGGGAGACACAGATACGCAGTATTTT. The entire variable domain, with the rest obtained from reference TRBV7-7 and TRBJ2-3, is as follows: GAGVSQSPRYKVTKRGQDVTLRCDPISSHATLYWYQQALGQGPEFLTYFNYEAQPDKSGLPSDRFSAERPEGSISTLTIQRTEQRDSAMYRCASSFWGDTDTQYFGPGTRLTVL.

The V call is TRBV27, the J call TRBJ2-7, with 11 nucleotides matching TRBD1. The V and J ends lost 5 bases and 6 bases, in that order; junction bases with no gene match: 6. The CDR3 totals 14 residues. From germline, CDR1 is MNHEY and CDR2 SMNVEV (reference sequence). Here the CDR3 DNA reads TGTGCCAGCAGTCTCAACGGACAGGGGGCCGAGCAGTACTTC. Encoded protein: CASSLNGQGAEQYF.

This clonotype has just a few counts. The CDR3 region has the DNA TGTGCCATCAGTGAGTGGTCTGAGGAGCCCCAGCATTTT. This sequence encodes CAISEWSEEPQHF. This chain connects TRBV10-3 to TRBJ1-5, with D unresolved. The germline V and J ends were trimmed by 1 base and 8 bases, with 9 bases remaining between them. Germline-derived CDR1 and CDR2 are ENHRY and SYGVKD. The CDR3 spans 13 residues.